The 14 T cell receptor beta chains below come from one sample, sequenced in a study of control samples from healthy donors and cancer patients. TCRdb's table, derived via immunoSEQ multiplex PCR, lists solely in-frame clones and lacks some. Among about 130,000 clones listed, roughly 92% were seen once. Sequencing used PBMCs. These receptor sequences come from an older man with head and neck cancer.

This rearrangement joins TRBV12-5 to TRBJ1-5; TRBD1 agrees at 11 bases. Germline CDR1 reads LGHNT; CDR2 reads FRNRAP. The CDR3 spans 15 residues. J gave up 1 base and V 9 bases, and 5 bases lay outside the gene matches. The CDR3 loop is CARTGQGGSNQPQHF. CDR3 nucleotide sequence: TGTGCTAGGACGGGACAGGGGGGGAGCAATCAGCCCCAGCATTTT.

The rearrangement joins TRBV12-5 to TRBJ2-7; D gene ambiguous. The ends were cut back, 6 bases at V and 2 bases at J, with 11 bases in the middle. Germline CDR1 LGHNT, CDR2 FRNRAP. The CDR3 consists of 13 residues. The CDR3 coding sequence is TGTGCTAGTGGCCGGCAGGCTCCCTACGAGCAGTACTTC. Its protein product is CASGRQAPYEQYF.

The CDR3 sequence: CASSYSSSSYEQYF. DNA of the CDR3: TGTGCCAGCAGTTACTCTTCTAGCTCCTACGAGCAGTACTTC. This rearrangement joins TRBV6-5 to TRBJ2-7; unclear D gene. There are 14 residues in the CDR3. Between the trimmed V and J ends, which lost 0 bases and 0 bases, there was a span of 6 bases. Germline V gene lookup returns CDR1 MNHEY and CDR2 SVGAGI.

This clone has just one count. The chain recombines TRBV9 with TRBJ1-4, with 7 bases that match TRBD1. V was clipped by 0 bases and J by 8 bases; unmatched bases: 7. The germline gives CDR1 SGDLS, CDR2 YYNGEE. The CDR3 consists of 15 residues. CDR3 sequence: CASSVDDRVNEKLFF. The DNA for the CDR3 is TGTGCCAGCAGCGTAGATGACAGGGTAAACGAAAAACTGTTTTTT.

The rearrangement uses TRBV6-2 or TRBV6-3 and TRBJ2-1; D unclear. From germline, CDR1 is MNHEY and CDR2 SVGEGT. Trimming took off 6 bases at V and 6 bases at J, with 9 bases between the two ends. The CDR3 totals 12 residues. This CDR3 is CASSRSSNEQFF. CDR3 in DNA: TGTGCCAGCAGCCGTAGCAGCAATGAGCAGTTCTTC.

This clone was observed a single time. The V and J genes are TRBV5-1 and TRBJ1-3; D uncertain. The CDR3 covers 15 residues. CDR1 is SGHRS, CDR2 YFSETQ, per germline. Trimming took off 7 bases at V and 4 bases at J, with 18 bases between the two ends. The DNA for the CDR3 is TGCGCCAGCGGTCATGAGGCGGGTTTCGGAAACACCATATATTTT. It is translated as CASGHEAGFGNTIYF.

CDR3 sequence reads: CATSDSGTGDARGYTF. The CDR3 nucleotides are TGTGCCACCAGTGACAGCGGGACAGGGGATGCGAGAGGCTACACCTTC. The chain is built from TRBV24-1 and TRBJ1-2, with 10 bases lining up with TRBD1. The CDR3 runs to 16 residues. V gave up 4 bases and J gave up 8 bases; unmatched junction bases: 12. Germline CDR1 KGHDR, CDR2 SFDVKD.

The CDR3 loop is CASSVGGGWETQYF. CDR3 DNA: TGCGCCAGCAGTGTTGGCGGGGGATGGGAGACCCAGTACTTC. The chain links TRBV10-2 to TRBJ2-5; the match to TRBD2 covers 7 bases. Unmatched junction bases numbered 7, after V lost 4 bases and J lost 5 bases. This CDR3 contains 14 residues. The germline V gene has CDR1 WSHSY and CDR2 SAAADI.

V and J are TRBV5-1 and TRBJ1-2; D uncertain. V lost 0 bases, J lost 6 bases, and 6 bases lay in between. This CDR3 spans 12 amino acids. Germline-derived CDR1 and CDR2 are SGHRS and YFSETQ. CDR3 amino acids: CASSLDGHGYTF. DNA for the CDR3: TGCGCCAGCAGCTTGGACGGACATGGCTACACCTTC.

This rearrangement joins TRBV6-5 to TRBJ2-7, with D tentatively TRBD1 (6 bases). V was clipped by 6 bases and J by 3 bases, with 15 bases between them. Germline assignment: CDR1 MNHEY and CDR2 SVGAGI. CDR3 length: 14 residues. The CDR3 protein is CASSRLGTSYEQYF. In DNA form, the CDR3 reads TGTGCCAGCAGCCGGCTAGGGACAAGCTACGAGCAGTACTTC.

V is TRBV5-1 and J is TRBJ2-3; 11 positions match TRBD2. Germline V lookup: CDR1 SGHRS, CDR2 YFSETQ. This CDR3 has 15 amino acids. J gave up 3 bases and V 4 bases, and 4 bases lay outside the gene matches. In DNA, the CDR3 is TGCGCCAGCAGCGTGGGACTAGCGGTAACAGATACGCAGTATTTT. Its translation: CASSVGLAVTDTQYF.

The chain carries TRBV19 and TRBJ2-1; tentatively, D is TRBD2 (5 bases). The V end was cut by 0 bases, the J end by 4 bases, with 10 bases between. This CDR3 comprises 15 residues. Germline CDR1 LNHDA, CDR2 SQIVND (reference sequence). The CDR3 nucleotides read TGTGCCAGTAGTATAGAGGTCGGGGAGTACAATGAGCAGTTCTTC. It codes for CASSIEVGEYNEQFF.

The rearrangement uses TRBV10-2 and TRBJ1-2; D perhaps matches TRBD1 (6 bases). V was cut by 7 bases and J by 4 bases, with 16 bases left in between. Germline CDR1 WSHSY, CDR2 SAAADI. The CDR3 totals 14 residues. CDR3 sequence: CASTRRGGAYGYTF. DNA of the CDR3: TGCGCCAGCACAAGGCGGGGGGGGGCCTATGGCTACACCTTC.

The CDR3 DNA follows: TGTGCCAGCAGCCTACTAGCGGGGGGGCCCCACGGGGAGCTGTTTTTT. Its protein is CASSLLAGGPHGELFF. This chain joins TRBV9 and TRBJ2-2, with 13 bases matching TRBD2. Germline V gene lookup returns CDR1 SGDLS and CDR2 YYNGEE. V dropped 4 bases and J dropped 7; count of bases not matched to a gene: 7. The CDR3 has 16 residues.